The rows below give T cell receptor beta chains drawn from one sample of a study of shared clonotypes between healthy human individuals. Sequenced by immunoSEQ multiplex PCR; TCRdb stores in-frame clones only, minus some. The sample has about 560,000 clones, around three quarters seen once; the top ten hold more than 10%. Input material: PBMCs. These receptors all come from a woman between 40 and 50 years old in good health. Some clones in this sample may be carry-over from other donors' samples. CDR3s leave out the opening cysteine and the closing phenylalanine or tryptophan. The listing skips clone size in some rows; elsewhere it reads once, few, many or a size class.

CDR3 protein: ASSLSYYGMYNEQF; clone size: .; V gene: TRBV5-4; J gene: TRBJ2-1
CDR3 protein: ASSREFGTDTQY; clone size: once; V gene: TRBV7-8; J gene: TRBJ2-3
CDR3 protein: ASSQTSQETQY; clone size: .; V gene: TRBV6-1; J gene: TRBJ2-5
CDR3 protein: SVGGGTRIYEQY; clone size: .; V gene: TRBV29-1; J gene: TRBJ2-7
CDR3 protein: ASSLRGTSGRATDTQY; clone size: .; V gene: TRBV7-2; J gene: TRBJ2-3
CDR3 protein: ATTPGQFHEQY; clone size: .; V gene: TRBV6-6; J gene: TRBJ2-7
CDR3 protein: ATPNGTGGNQPQH; clone size: .; V gene: TRBV10-3; J gene: TRBJ1-5
CDR3 protein: ASSTGQGARLGYT; clone size: .; V gene: TRBV28; J gene: TRBJ1-2
CDR3 protein: ASSLGRVGSYEQY; clone size: .; V gene: TRBV13; J gene: .
CDR3 protein: AIQGAEAF; clone size: .; V gene: TRBV28; J gene: TRBJ1-1
CDR3 protein: ASSQEGRGQETQY; clone size: .; V gene: TRBV4-1; J gene: TRBJ2-5
CDR3 protein: ATSRSRVSNEQF; clone size: .; V gene: TRBV15; J gene: TRBJ2-1
CDR3 protein: ASRLSFEQF; clone size: .; V gene: TRBV28; J gene: TRBJ2-1
CDR3 protein: ASSFRGEQF; clone size: .; V gene: TRBV27; J gene: TRBJ2-1
CDR3 protein: ASSLVGGGPYQETQY; clone size: once; V gene: TRBV5-1; J gene: TRBJ2-5
CDR3 protein: ASSADSVAAKNIQY; clone size: .; V gene: TRBV19; J gene: TRBJ2-4
CDR3 protein: ASSLGTVYGYT; clone size: .; V gene: TRBV7-9; J gene: TRBJ1-2
CDR3 protein: ASSYFQSYEQY; clone size: .; V gene: TRBV6-5; J gene: TRBJ2-7
CDR3 protein: ASSLVSRTNQPQH; clone size: .; V gene: TRBV28; J gene: TRBJ1-5
CDR3 protein: ASSKPPRGSNQPQH; clone size: .; V gene: TRBV21-1; J gene: TRBJ1-5
CDR3 protein: ASSKDVRHTYEQY; clone size: .; V gene: TRBV21-1; J gene: TRBJ2-7
CDR3 protein: ASTFRPRGGGYT; clone size: .; V gene: TRBV28; J gene: TRBJ1-2
CDR3 protein: ASSYGGGHTYGYT; clone size: .; V gene: TRBV27; J gene: TRBJ1-2
CDR3 protein: ASSHPGLENTGELF; clone size: .; V gene: TRBV7-3; J gene: TRBJ2-2
CDR3 protein: ASSLRQGSETQY; clone size: .; V gene: TRBV7-2; J gene: TRBJ2-5
CDR3 protein: ASRSPLGGGYFNTSYEQY; clone size: .; V gene: TRBV5-1; J gene: TRBJ2-7
CDR3 protein: ASSFVGRRDQPQH; clone size: .; V gene: TRBV28; J gene: TRBJ1-5
CDR3 protein: ASSSWGLAGAGANVLT; clone size: .; V gene: TRBV27; J gene: TRBJ2-6
CDR3 protein: ASSFKDTQY; clone size: .; V gene: TRBV7-9; J gene: TRBJ2-3
CDR3 protein: ASSAGLNESPLH; clone size: few; V gene: TRBV9; J gene: TRBJ1-6
CDR3 protein: ASSPDTGLAYYEQY; clone size: few; V gene: TRBV5-1; J gene: TRBJ2-7
CDR3 protein: ASSDRGDQPQH; clone size: .; V gene: TRBV6-5; J gene: TRBJ1-5
CDR3 protein: ASSPPAETQY; clone size: .; V gene: TRBV18; J gene: TRBJ2-5
CDR3 protein: ASSITGGAQY; clone size: .; V gene: TRBV5-6; J gene: TRBJ2-4
CDR3 protein: ASRATGGNYGYT; clone size: .; V gene: TRBV19; J gene: TRBJ1-2
CDR3 protein: AIKGVYTEAF; clone size: .; V gene: TRBV27; J gene: TRBJ1-1